These T cell receptor beta chains were read from a single sample in a study of control samples from healthy donors and cancer patients. The protocol was immunoSEQ multiplex PCR, while the TCRdb copy is restricted to in-frame clones and leaves out a portion. In the table there are roughly 95,000 clones, more than 85% of which are singletons. The sequencing sample was made of blood. All receptors derive from a woman under 40 in good health. Both conserved end residues are part of each CDR3. A D gene is named only where the DNA matches it firmly. Rows give clone size only sometimes, using once, few, many, or a class for an expanded clone.

CDR3 length,clone size,V gene,J gene,D gene,CDR3 protein,CDR3 DNA
14,once,TRBV5-6,TRBJ2-7,.,CASSLNTNSYEQYF,TGTGCCAGCAGCTTGAACACCAACTCCTACGAGCAGTACTTC
16,.,TRBV7-9,TRBJ2-1,.,CASSLVLSSSYNEQFF,TGTGCCAGCAGCTTAGTCCTGAGCAGCTCCTACAATGAGCAGTTCTTC
14,.,TRBV24-1,TRBJ1-4,TRBD1,CATSSGQGNEKLFF,TGTGCCACCAGTTCGGGACAGGGTAATGAAAAACTGTTTTTT
15,.,TRBV7-9,TRBJ1-4,.,CASSLVGPRSEKLFF,TGTGCCAGCAGCTTAGTGGGTCCCCGGAGTGAAAAACTGTTTTTT
13,.,TRBV5-6,TRBJ1-2,.,CASSSYVTAGYTF,TGTGCCAGCAGCTCATATGTGACAGCGGGCTACACCTTC
17,.,TRBV5-1,TRBJ2-1,.,CASSSGSRANNYNEQFF,TGCGCCAGCAGCTCAGGTAGCAGGGCGAATAACTACAATGAGCAGTTCTTC
13,.,TRBV13,TRBJ1-4,.,CASSLGQTEKLFF,TGTGCCAGCAGCTTAGGCCAAACTGAAAAACTGTTTTTT
16,.,TRBV5-1,TRBJ2-2,.,CASSAPGQTGTGELFF,TGCGCCAGCAGCGCGCCGGGGCAAACGGGGACCGGGGAGCTGTTTTTT
17,.,TRBV11-2,TRBJ1-6,TRBD1,CASSFDGQASAGSPLHF,TGTGCCAGCAGCTTCGACGGACAGGCCTCTGCTGGTTCACCCCTCCACTTT
14,.,TRBV5-6,TRBJ1-6,.,CASSLTQEESPLHF,TGTGCCAGCAGCTTGACACAGGAGGAGTCACCCCTCCACTTT
12,.,TRBV5-4,TRBJ2-7,.,CASSSTGYEQYF,TGTGCCAGCAGCTCGACAGGCTACGAGCAGTACTTC
12,.,TRBV5-4,TRBJ1-2,.,CASSFDSYGYTF,TGTGCCAGCAGCTTTGACAGCTATGGCTACACCTTC
13,.,TRBV19,TRBJ2-7,TRBD2,CASSIGGSGEQYF,TGTGCCAGTAGTATCGGCGGGAGTGGCGAGCAGTACTTC
14,.,TRBV19,TRBJ1-5,TRBD1,CASTDRARNQPQHF,TGTGCCAGTACCGACAGGGCCCGCAATCAGCCCCAGCATTTT
13,.,TRBV6-5,TRBJ2-7,TRBD1,CASVAGGAYEQYF,TGTGCCAGCGTGGCAGGGGGCGCTTACGAGCAGTACTTC
15,.,TRBV9,TRBJ1-3,.,CASSVAAGSGNTIYF,TGTGCCAGCAGCGTAGCTGCGGGGTCTGGAAACACCATATATTTT
11,.,TRBV5-1,TRBJ2-7,.,CASSTFYEQYF,TGCGCCAGCAGCACCTTCTACGAGCAGTACTTC
14,.,TRBV7-2,TRBJ1-5,.,CASSLQAGNQPQHF,TGTGCCAGCAGCTTACAGGCTGGCAATCAGCCCCAGCATTTT
16,.,TRBV10-3,TRBJ1-4,.,CAISESIMGARGKLFF,TGTGCCATCAGTGAGTCGATTATGGGGGCGCGGGGAAAACTGTTTTTT
14,few,TRBV25-1,TRBJ2-3,.,CASSGQASTDTQYF,TGTGCCAGCAGTGGACAGGCTAGCACAGATACGCAGTATTTT
13,.,TRBV7-2,TRBJ1-4,.,CASSNRATEELFF,TGTGCCAGCAGCAACCGGGCCACGGAGGAACTGTTTTTT
18,.,TRBV27,TRBJ1-1,.,CASSFRQAGTTSNTEAFF,TGTGCCAGCAGTTTCAGACAGGCCGGGACAACGTCCAACACTGAAGCTTTCTTT
11,.,TRBV12-3/TRBV12-4,TRBJ2-7,.,CASRDIYEQYF,TGTGCCAGCAGGGACATCTACGAGCAGTACTTC
11,.,TRBV29-1,TRBJ1-1,.,CSVIGRAEAFF,TGCAGCGTGATCGGAAGGGCTGAAGCTTTCTTT
14,.,TRBV19,TRBJ1-2,.,CASISAGDYYGYTF,TGTGCCAGTATTTCTGCGGGGGATTATTATGGCTACACCTTC
15,few,TRBV11-2,TRBJ1-3,.,CASSLSTSSGNTIYF,TGTGCCAGCAGCTTGTCTACGAGCTCTGGAAACACCATATATTTT
13,.,TRBV19,TRBJ1-2,TRBD1,CASSLGQADGYTF,TGTGCCAGTAGTTTAGGACAGGCCGATGGCTACACCTTC
13,.,TRBV6-5,TRBJ1-1,.,CASWAPGHTEAFF,TGTGCCAGCTGGGCCCCCGGCCACACTGAAGCTTTCTTT
14,once,TRBV5-1,TRBJ1-1,TRBD1,CASSLRTGPSEAFF,TGCGCCAGCAGCCTAAGGACAGGGCCCAGTGAAGCTTTCTTT
11,.,TRBV2,TRBJ2-1,.,CASSLGTKKFF,TGTGCCAGCAGTCTCGGGACAAAGAAGTTCTTC
14,.,TRBV19,TRBJ1-1,TRBD1,CASSRQGANTEAFF,TGTGCCAGTAGTAGACAGGGGGCGAACACTGAAGCTTTCTTT
16,.,TRBV9,TRBJ2-4,.,CASSPEQGGEGNIQYF,TGTGCCAGCAGCCCAGAACAGGGTGGCGAGGGAAACATTCAGTACTTC
19,.,TRBV5-1,TRBJ1-6,TRBD1,CASSLGSGGSLSYNSPLHF,TGCGCCAGCAGCTTGGGATCAGGGGGCTCACTCTCCTATAATTCACCCCTCCACTTT
14,.,TRBV7-8,TRBJ1-2,.,CASSYPGRADGYTF,TGTGCCAGCAGCTACCCAGGACGCGCCGATGGCTACACCTTC
14,.,TRBV6-6,TRBJ1-3,TRBD1,CASSTWDSGNTIYF,TGTGCCAGCAGTACCTGGGACAGCGGAAACACCATATATTTT
14,.,TRBV7-8,TRBJ2-1,.,CASTQRRGHNEQFF,TGTGCCAGCACCCAACGGCGGGGGCACAATGAGCAGTTCTTC
13,once,TRBV7-8,TRBJ2-2,.,CASMGPRTGELFF,TGTGCCAGCATGGGACCGCGCACCGGGGAGCTGTTTTTT
13,.,TRBV30,TRBJ1-2,.,CAWSNLWQSHCKF,TGTGCCTGGTCCAATTTGTGGCAGTCCCACTGCAAATTC
12,.,TRBV29-1,TRBJ1-1,.,CSGGSRNTEAFF,TGCAGCGGCGGCTCCAGGAACACTGAAGCTTTCTTT
14,.,TRBV30,TRBJ2-5,TRBD1,CAWLRQGEGGTQYF,TGTGCCTGGCTACGACAGGGGGAAGGAGGGACCCAGTACTTC
14,.,TRBV19,TRBJ2-1,TRBD2,CASTERGRGNEQFF,TGTGCCAGTACAGAGCGGGGGCGGGGCAATGAGCAGTTCTTC
13,.,TRBV30,TRBJ1-3,TRBD1,CAWSVGQGNTIYF,TGTGCCTGGAGTGTGGGACAGGGGAACACCATATATTTT
14,.,TRBV3-1/TRBV3-2,TRBJ1-6,.,CASSQDGGNSPLHF,TGTGCCAGCAGCCAAGATGGGGGGAATTCACCCCTCCACTTT
15,.,TRBV2,TRBJ2-7,.,CASSEEAVSIYEQYF,TGTGCCAGCAGTGAAGAGGCAGTATCAATCTACGAGCAGTACTTC
13,.,TRBV30,TRBJ1-4,.,CAWSHGDNEKLFF,TGTGCCTGGAGCCATGGAGATAATGAAAAACTGTTTTTT